This section outlines one T cell receptor beta chain sequence together with its context. The CDR3 has 16 residues. Germline CDR1 SGHTA, CDR2 FQGNSA. V lost 1 base and J lost 9; bases outside the gene matches: 8. Method: immunoSEQ multiplex PCR; TCRdb's copy keeps in-frame clones and lacks some. The repertoire consists of a few hundred thousand clones, with around 86% occurring once and the leading ten covering around 5%. The sample comes from a study of blood T cell repertoires in COVID-19. Study background: Donors in the United States, Italy and Spain gave samples during acute or convalescent COVID-19.

This clonotype originated in a human donor in a cohort sampled during active COVID-19. V and J are TRBV7-2 and TRBJ2-5, with TRBD2 matching 13 bases. The sample consisted of peripheral blood. The CDR3 nucleotides read TGTGCCAGCAGCTTAGAGGGGACTAGCGGGGCCTTGTCCCAGTACTTC. This codes for CASSLEGTSGALSQYF.